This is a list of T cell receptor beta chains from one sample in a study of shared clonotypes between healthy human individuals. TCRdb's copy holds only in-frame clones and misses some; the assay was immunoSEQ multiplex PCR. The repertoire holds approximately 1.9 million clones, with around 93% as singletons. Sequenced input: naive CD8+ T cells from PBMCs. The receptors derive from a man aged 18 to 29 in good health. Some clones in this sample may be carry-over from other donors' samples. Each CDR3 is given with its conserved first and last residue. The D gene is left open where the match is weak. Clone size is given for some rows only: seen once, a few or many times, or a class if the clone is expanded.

DNA: TGTGCCAGCAGTCGTTCGGTAGGGATCCCTTACAATGAGCAGTTCTTC
CDR3: CASSRSVGIPYNEQFF
D: .
size: .
V: TRBV28
J: TRBJ2-1

DNA: TGTGCCAGCAGCGCCCGACCGGGGACTAGCGGGAGTCGTACCGGGGAGCTGTTTTTT
CDR3: CASSARPGTSGSRTGELFF
D: TRBD2
size: once
V: TRBV7-6
J: TRBJ2-2

DNA: TGTGCCAGCAGCGTCACCAGGGGACTCTCCCAAGAGACCCAGTACTTC
CDR3: CASSVTRGLSQETQYF
D: .
size: once
V: TRBV28
J: TRBJ2-5

DNA: TGCGCCAGCAGCCAAGGCCCCACGGCAGCGGGAGGTCGCGAGCAGTACTTC
CDR3: CASSQGPTAAGGREQYF
D: TRBD2
size: .
V: TRBV4-1
J: TRBJ2-7

DNA: TGTGCCAGCAGCCAAGCTAGTGATGAGCAGTTCTTC
CDR3: CASSQASDEQFF
D: .
size: .
V: TRBV4-2
J: TRBJ2-1

DNA: TGCGCCAGCAGCTTGGCGGATACTACCTACGAGCAGTACTTC
CDR3: CASSLADTTYEQYF
D: .
size: .
V: TRBV5-1
J: TRBJ2-7

DNA: TGTGCCAGCAGCTTAGTTGCTAGCGATTCCTACGAGCAGTACTTC
CDR3: CASSLVASDSYEQYF
D: .
size: .
V: TRBV7-6
J: TRBJ2-7

DNA: TGTGCCAGCAGTGGGTATGAGCAGTTCTTC
CDR3: CASSGYEQFF
D: .
size: .
V: TRBV2
J: TRBJ2-1

DNA: TGTGCCAGCAGTTTAACTAGTAGCAATGAGCAGTTCTTC
CDR3: CASSLTSSNEQFF
D: .
size: .
V: TRBV27
J: TRBJ2-1

DNA: TGTGCCAGCAGCTCGGTCCATTCCACAGATACGCAGTATTTT
CDR3: CASSSVHSTDTQYF
D: .
size: .
V: TRBV7-9
J: TRBJ2-3

DNA: TGTGCCAGCAACGCAGGGGACGGCTACACCTTC
CDR3: CASNAGDGYTF
D: .
size: .
V: TRBV6-5
J: TRBJ1-2

DNA: TGTGCCAGCAGTTTAATAGGTCCGCTGGCGAACACTGAAGCTTTCTTT
CDR3: CASSLIGPLANTEAFF
D: .
size: .
V: TRBV27
J: TRBJ1-1

DNA: TGTGCCAGCAGGACTTTGACTAGCGGCTACGAGCAGTACTTC
CDR3: CASRTLTSGYEQYF
D: TRBD2
size: .
V: TRBV2
J: TRBJ2-7

DNA: TGTGCCAGCAGCTTAGGAGGGGGTTACGAGCAGTACTTC
CDR3: CASSLGGGYEQYF
D: .
size: .
V: TRBV11-2
J: TRBJ2-7

DNA: TGTGCCAGCAGCGTAGGTGCCCACGAGCAGTACTTC
CDR3: CASSVGAHEQYF
D: .
size: .
V: TRBV9
J: TRBJ2-7

DNA: TGTGCCACCAGCAGTCGGGACTCAGCGAACACCGGGGAGCTGTTTTTT
CDR3: CATSSRDSANTGELFF
D: .
size: .
V: TRBV15
J: TRBJ2-2

DNA: TGTGCCAGCAGTTCGGAGACTAGCAAGGACGAGCAGTACTTC
CDR3: CASSSETSKDEQYF
D: TRBD2
size: .
V: TRBV6-6
J: TRBJ2-7

DNA: TGTGCCAGCAGATTCATACAGGGATATGGCTACACCTTC
CDR3: CASRFIQGYGYTF
D: .
size: .
V: TRBV5-6
J: TRBJ1-2

DNA: TGCGCCAGCAGCCAGACAATAGCGGGAGGAACCTACAATGAGCAGTTCTTC
CDR3: CASSQTIAGGTYNEQFF
D: TRBD2
size: .
V: TRBV4-1
J: TRBJ2-1

DNA: TGTGCCAGCAGCTTAGCGCTTGCTAGCTCTGGTCTCGATGAGCAGTTCTTC
CDR3: CASSLALASSGLDEQFF
D: .
size: once
V: TRBV7-8
J: TRBJ2-1

DNA: TGTGCCACCAGCGGAATGACAGGGGGCTTAGTCCACGAGCAGTACTTC
CDR3: CATSGMTGGLVHEQYF
D: TRBD1
size: .
V: TRBV15
J: TRBJ2-7

DNA: TGTGCCAGCTCACCGGTCCGGGAGACCCAGTACTTC
CDR3: CASSPVRETQYF
D: .
size: .
V: TRBV18
J: TRBJ2-5

DNA: TGTGCCAGCCGACAGACGGAATTTGGAAACACCATATATTTT
CDR3: CASRQTEFGNTIYF
D: .
size: .
V: TRBV5-6
J: TRBJ1-3

DNA: TGTGCCAGTAGTCGGCGAGGGGGCGGGCAGTACTTC
CDR3: CASSRRGGGQYF
D: TRBD1
size: .
V: TRBV19
J: TRBJ2-7

DNA: TGTGCCAGCAGCTCGGGGACTAGTTTGGTTGCCGGGGAGCTGTTTTTT
CDR3: CASSSGTSLVAGELFF
D: TRBD2
size: .
V: TRBV7-9
J: TRBJ2-2

DNA: TGTGCCAGTAGTATCCGGACAGGGGGCGGTTACGAGCAGTACTTC
CDR3: CASSIRTGGGYEQYF
D: TRBD1
size: .
V: TRBV19
J: TRBJ2-7

DNA: TGTGCCAGCAGTGCCTGGGGTCTAGCGGGGAGCTACGAGCAGTACTTC
CDR3: CASSAWGLAGSYEQYF
D: TRBD2
size: .
V: TRBV28
J: TRBJ2-7

DNA: TGTGCCAGCAGTTGGAACAGGGAGCACTACAATGAGCAGTTCTTC
CDR3: CASSWNREHYNEQFF
D: .
size: .
V: TRBV2
J: TRBJ2-1

DNA: TGTGCCAGCAGCTCGAAGGACAGGGCTTCCTCCTACGAGCAGTACTTC
CDR3: CASSSKDRASSYEQYF
D: TRBD1
size: .
V: TRBV7-9
J: TRBJ2-7